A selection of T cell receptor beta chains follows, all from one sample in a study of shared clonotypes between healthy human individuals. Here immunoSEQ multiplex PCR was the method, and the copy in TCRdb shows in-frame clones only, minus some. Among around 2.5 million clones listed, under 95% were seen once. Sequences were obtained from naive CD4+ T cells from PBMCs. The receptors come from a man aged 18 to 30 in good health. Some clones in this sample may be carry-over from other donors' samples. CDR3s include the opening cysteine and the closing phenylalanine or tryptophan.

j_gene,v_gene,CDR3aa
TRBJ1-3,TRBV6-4,CASRVEATPGNTIYF
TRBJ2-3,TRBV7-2,CASSLGPGTDTQYF
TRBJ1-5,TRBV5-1,CASSFAGTGGQPQHF
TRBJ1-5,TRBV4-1,CASSHIGQGSQPQHF
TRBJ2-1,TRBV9,CASSVSPPGLAEPHKNNEQFF
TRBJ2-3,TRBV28,CASSLSAYRTKDREGYRTDTQYF
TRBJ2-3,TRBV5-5,CASSWQGRNTDTQYF
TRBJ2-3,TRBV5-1,CASSPQLAGVTDTQYF
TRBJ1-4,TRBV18,CASSRGTGNEKLFF
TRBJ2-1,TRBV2,CASSELRTSGFSITNEQFF
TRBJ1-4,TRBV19,CASRPGQATNEKLFF
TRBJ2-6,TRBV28,CAIQGRAGSSGANVLTF
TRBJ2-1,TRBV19,CASSAGTHYNEQFF
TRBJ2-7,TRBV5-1,CASSFARTGRDYEQYF
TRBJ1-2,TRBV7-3,CASSPRTEFNYGYTF
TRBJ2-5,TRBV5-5,CASSFRAEETQYF
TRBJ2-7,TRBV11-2,CASSGRRTPYEQYF
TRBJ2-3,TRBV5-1,CASSLLRSADTQYF
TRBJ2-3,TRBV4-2,CASSQARVAGPDTQYF
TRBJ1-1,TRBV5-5,CASSRLNVGANTEAFF
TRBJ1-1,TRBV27,CASSLQTNTEAFF
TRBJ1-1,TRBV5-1,CASSLAGQGAAEAFF
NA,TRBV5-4,CASSLGGQGSTYEQYF
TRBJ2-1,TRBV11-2,CASSLDHSYNEQFF
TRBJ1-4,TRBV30,CAWNRRTTNEKLFF
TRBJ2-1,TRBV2,CASRTASREQFF
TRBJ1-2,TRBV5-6,CASSFSWFNGYTF
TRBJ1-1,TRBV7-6,CASSRQSNTEAFF
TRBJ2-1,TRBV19,CASSPARGWNEQFF
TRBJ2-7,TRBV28,CASSRTYEQYF
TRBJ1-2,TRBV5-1,CASSPGPGQNYGYTF
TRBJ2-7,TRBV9,CASSVGTGIYEQYF
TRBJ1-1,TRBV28,CASSPSGLAAHTEAFF
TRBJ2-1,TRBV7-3,CASSESSGSLNEQFF
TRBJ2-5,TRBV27,CASSLETQYF
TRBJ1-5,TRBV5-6,CASSWGGVLVNSNQPQHF
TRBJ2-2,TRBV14,CASSRRTGGTGELFF
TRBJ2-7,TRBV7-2,CASSLRTSGSYEQYF
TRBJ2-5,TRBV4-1,CASSQGLAGGLVETQYF
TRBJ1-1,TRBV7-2,CASSRPEPTFF
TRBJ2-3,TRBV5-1,CASSPEVRDTQYF
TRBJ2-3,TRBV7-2,CASSQQTADTQYF
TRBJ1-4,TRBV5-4,CASSLASTNEKLFF
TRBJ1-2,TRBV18,CASSQGQGASNYGYTF
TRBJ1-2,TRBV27,CASSSSARDGYTF
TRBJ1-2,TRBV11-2,CASSSIRGETRGYTF
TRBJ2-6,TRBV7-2,CASSPQLSGANVLTF
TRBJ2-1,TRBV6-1,CASSASSYNEQFF
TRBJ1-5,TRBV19,CATSDRIRNQPQHF
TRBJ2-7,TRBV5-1,CASSLGGSGDEYEQYF
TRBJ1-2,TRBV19,CASARDRTYGYTF
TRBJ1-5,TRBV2,CASSEAYGSNSNQPQHF
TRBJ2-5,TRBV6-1,CASSEDSYLQETQYF
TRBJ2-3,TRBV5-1,CASSWTKTDTQYF
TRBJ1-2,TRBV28,CASSPIHRGNYGYTF
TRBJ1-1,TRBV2,CATTGLKIGGTEAFF
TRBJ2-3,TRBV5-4,CASSLDRVGDTQYF
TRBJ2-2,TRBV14,CASSQERSGGRGTGELFF
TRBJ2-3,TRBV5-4,CASTQDRYRQADTQYF
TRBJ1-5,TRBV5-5,CASSLGRANQPQHF